This is a list of T cell receptor beta chains from one sample in a study of blood T cell repertoires in COVID-19. The method was immunoSEQ multiplex PCR; TCRdb's version includes in-frame clones alone and lacks a portion of them. In the table there are about 170,000 clones, roughly 89% of which are singletons. Sequencing was carried out using peripheral blood. These receptors were obtained from a woman in her 50s with acute or convalescent COVID-19. Both conserved end residues are part of each CDR3. Each record gives: J gene, V gene, D gene, clone size, CDR3 DNA, CDR3 protein. D genes are given only for firm matches. The listing skips clone size in some rows; elsewhere it reads once, few, many or a size class.

>TRBJ2-6|TRBV29-1|NA|NA
TGCAGCGCCCTACAGGGCTCTGGGGCCAACGTCCTGACTTTC
CSALQGSGANVLTF
>TRBJ1-6|TRBV6-5|NA|few
TGTGCCAGCGCTAGGGGGGGCTCGTATGGATCACCCCTCCACTTT
CASARGGSYGSPLHF
>TRBJ2-5|TRBV19|NA|NA
TGTGCCAGTAGTATAACCAGGGGGGTGGAGACCCAGTACTTC
CASSITRGVETQYF
>TRBJ1-3|TRBV7-8|NA|NA
TGTGCCAGCAGCTTAATGCAGGGGGGAAACACCATATATTTT
CASSLMQGGNTIYF
>TRBJ1-2|TRBV4-3|NA|NA
TGCGCCAGCAGCCAAGATTACTCAGGGAATAACTATGGCTACACCTTC
CASSQDYSGNNYGYTF
>TRBJ1-2|TRBV13|TRBD1|NA
TGTGCCAGCAGCCCCAGGGGGCAGTACTATGGCTACACCTTC
CASSPRGQYYGYTF
>TRBJ2-7|TRBV6-2/TRBV6-3|TRBD1|NA
TGTGCCAGCAGCTTTACAGGGGGCTACGAGCAGTACTTC
CASSFTGGYEQYF
>TRBJ2-1|TRBV6-5|NA|NA
TGTGCCAGCTCCTACTCCCGAGAGCAGTTCTTC
CASSYSREQFF
>TRBJ1-2|TRBV5-5|TRBD1|NA
TGTGCCAGCAGCTTCCGGGGGCCGGAGGGGGCGAACTATGGCTACACCTTC
CASSFRGPEGANYGYTF
>TRBJ2-7|TRBV24-1|TRBD2|NA
TGTGCCACCTTTCCCCGGGGCCCCGGGACTAGCGGGAGGGCCTGGTACGAGCAGTACTTC
CATFPRGPGTSGRAWYEQYF
>TRBJ2-2|TRBV2|TRBD1|NA
TGTGCCAGCACCCAGGGGGTCCGAAGGGAGCTGTTTTTT
CASTQGVRRELFF
>TRBJ1-1|TRBV4-3|NA|NA
TGCGCCAGCAGCCAAGATTGGAGGAACACTGAAGCTTTCTTT
CASSQDWRNTEAFF
>TRBJ1-2|TRBV19|TRBD1|once
TGTGCCAGTAGTACCCAGACAGGGTTCTATGGCTACACCTTC
CASSTQTGFYGYTF
>TRBJ2-7|TRBV4-1|TRBD2|NA
TGCGCCAGCAGCCAAGCTCCTCTAGCGGGAGGGACCTACGAGCAGTACTTC
CASSQAPLAGGTYEQYF
>TRBJ2-1|TRBV6-2/TRBV6-3|NA|once
TGTGCCAGCAGTGTGGAAGGGGTGACACGTACAACGCAGTTCTTC
CASSVEGVTRTTQFF
>TRBJ2-1|TRBV24-1|TRBD2|NA
TGTGCCACCAGTGATTTGGGGACTAGCGGGGGGTCACTTGGTGAGCAGTTCTTC
CATSDLGTSGGSLGEQFF
>TRBJ2-1|TRBV4-2|TRBD2|NA
TGTGCCAGCAGCCAAGTTAGCGGGGGATACTCTAACAATGAGCAGTTCTTC
CASSQVSGGYSNNEQFF
>TRBJ1-1|TRBV5-1|NA|NA
TGCGCCAGCAGCTTGGAGGACAGTGTACCTTTCTTT
CASSLEDSVPFF
>TRBJ1-2|TRBV27|TRBD1|NA
TGTGCCAGCAGTTCAATCGGGACAGGAGGGTATGGCTACACCTTC
CASSSIGTGGYGYTF
>TRBJ2-1|TRBV18|NA|NA
TGTGCCAGCTCACCATCAGGCAATGAGCAGTTCTTC
CASSPSGNEQFF
>TRBJ2-1|TRBV18|TRBD1|NA
TGTGCCAGCTCACAAGGACAGGGGGACTACAATGAGCAGTTCTTC
CASSQGQGDYNEQFF
>TRBJ1-1|TRBV19|NA|NA
TGTGCCAGTACCTGGGGGACACCACAGACTGAAGCTTTCTTT
CASTWGTPQTEAFF
>TRBJ1-1|TRBV4-1|NA|NA
TGCGCCTCCCGAGGCGCCAACACTGAAGCTTTCTTT
CASRGANTEAFF
>TRBJ2-7|TRBV19|TRBD1|NA
TGTGCCAGTAGTATTGCAGGACAGGGGGCCTACGAGCAGTACTTC
CASSIAGQGAYEQYF
>TRBJ2-2|TRBV4-1|NA|NA
TGCGCCAGCAGCCAAGGTGGGGAGACCGGGGAGCTGTTTTTT
CASSQGGETGELFF
>TRBJ1-5|TRBV4-1|NA|NA
TGCGCCAGCAGCCAGACCCCAGGTCTCCTTCAGCCCCAGCATTTT
CASSQTPGLLQPQHF
>TRBJ2-1|TRBV7-2|TRBD1|NA
TGTGCCAGCAGCCAGAGCCAGGGGGCGTACGATGAGCAGTTCTTC
CASSQSQGAYDEQFF
>TRBJ1-2|TRBV19|TRBD1|NA
TGTGCCAGTAGTCCCCTGGGGACAGAAAAGCTTAACTATGGCTACACCTTC
CASSPLGTEKLNYGYTF
>TRBJ2-7|TRBV3-1/TRBV3-2|NA|NA
TGTGCCAGCAGCCAAGTTGCACGGCCTAGCGCCTCCTACGAGCAGTACTTC
CASSQVARPSASYEQYF
>TRBJ1-2|TRBV10-3|TRBD1|NA
TGTGCCATCACTGAGGGGGACAGTAAACTTCACCTAGGCTACACCTTC
CAITEGDSKLHLGYTF
>TRBJ2-1|TRBV5-4|TRBD1|NA
TGTGCCAGCAGCTTGACAGGGGCAAATGAGCAGTTCTTC
CASSLTGANEQFF
>TRBJ2-5|TRBV5-6|TRBD1|NA
TGTGCCAGCAGCTTCGGGACAGCCCAAGAGACCCAGTACTTC
CASSFGTAQETQYF
>TRBJ1-1|TRBV19|TRBD1|NA
TGTGCCAGTAGTCATGGGGGACAGGGCACTGAAGCTTTCTTT
CASSHGGQGTEAFF
>TRBJ1-2|TRBV2|NA|NA
TGTGCCAGCACCGGCGACAGTTTATCTAACTATGGCTACACCTTC
CASTGDSLSNYGYTF
>TRBJ1-2|TRBV10-3|TRBD1|NA
TGTGCCATCACCGGAGGGACAGGGGGCGGGAACTATGGCTACACCTTC
CAITGGTGGGNYGYTF
>TRBJ2-3|TRBV7-2|TRBD1|NA
TGTGCCAGCAGCTTAATGCCAGGGGGCGAACAAGATACGCAGTATTTT
CASSLMPGGEQDTQYF
>TRBJ2-5|TRBV11-3|TRBD2|NA
TGTGCCAGCAGCGTAACTTCGGGGGGGTACGCCCAGTACTTC
CASSVTSGGYAQYF
>TRBJ1-6|TRBV7-2|TRBD1|few
TGTGCCAGCAGCATCGGACAGGACAGTTCACCCCTCCACTTT
CASSIGQDSSPLHF